The 5 T cell receptor beta chains in this list originate from one sample, sequenced in a study of CD8 T cells in ankylosing spondylitis. MiXCR was run by TCRdb on the 5' RACE reads, yielding one entry per CDR3 protein. The sample has 30,000 to 45,000 distinct CDR3 sequences; about a tenth are singletons. The sample comprised blood, either unsorted or a sorted T cell fraction (not recorded which). These receptors originate from a male donor with ankylosing spondylitis or in good health (not recorded which).

The chain links TRBV7-2 to TRBJ2-7, with 11 bases lining up with TRBD2. After removal of 4 bases from V and 2 bases from J, the junction contained 4 bases not matched to a gene. Germline CDR1 is SGHTA and CDR2 is FQGNSA. The CDR3 totals 15 residues. CDR3 loop: CASSSRLAGTYEQYF. The CDR3 DNA follows: TGTGCCAGCAGCTCTCGACTAGCGGGAACCTACGAGCAGTACTTC.

This clonotype has a count of ten or more. CDR3 nucleotide sequence: TGTGCCAGCAGAGTGGCGGAATATGGAGATACGCAGTATTTT. Protein sequence: CASRVAEYGDTQYF. The genes are TRBV6-2 or TRBV6-3 and TRBJ2-3, with no clear D. The V and J ends lost 6 bases and 5 bases respectively, with 15 bases between them. The germline gives CDR1 MNHEY, CDR2 SVGEGT. The CDR3 is 14 residues long.

This clonotype turned up a few times. The chain combines TRBV27 with TRBJ2-1, with D possibly matching TRBD2 (5 bases). Per germline, CDR1 MNHEY and CDR2 SMNVEV (reference sequence). The CDR3 covers 14 residues. Trimming removed 3 bases at V and 4 bases at J, with 10 bases between. The CDR3, as DNA: TGTGCCAGCAGTTTGGGATCGGGATACAATGAGCAGTTCTTC. It encodes CASSLGSGYNEQFF.

CDR3 loop: CSAPGQDSEFLAKNIQYF. The CDR3, as DNA: TGCAGTGCACCCGGACAGGACTCGGAATTTCTAGCCAAAAACATTCAGTACTTC. The chain employs TRBV20-1 and TRBJ2-4, with 7 positions matching TRBD1. CDR3 length equals 18 residues. After removal of 6 bases from V and 0 bases from J, the junction contained 17 bases not matched to a gene. Germline V gene data show CDR1 as DFQATT and CDR2 as SNEGSKA (reference sequence).

This clonotype was seen at least ten times. The chain recombines TRBV12-3 or TRBV12-4 with TRBJ1-1; D call uncertain. V shed 5 bases and J shed 5 bases, with 12 bases lying between them. The CDR3 loop spans 13 amino acids. Here the CDR3 DNA reads TGTGCCAGCAGTCGGCCATCGGGGACTGAAGCTTTCTTT. Translating it yields CASSRPSGTEAFF.